Relative to its sample, the clone carrying this T cell receptor beta chain is medium-sized (0.01 to 0.1%). Stated time point: sample taken at primary tumor resection. Whole RNA, which was extracted from tumor, nontumor lung tissue or frozen PBMC, was sequenced without any cell sorting. Germline loops: CDR1 SGHVS, CDR2 FNYEAQ. The V and J ends lost 5 bases and 2 bases respectively, with 16 bases between them. There are 16 residues in the CDR3. The sample is drawn from a study of spatial heterogeneity in lung cancer. MiXCR, run by TCRdb on the 5' RACE reads, gives a single entry per CDR3 protein. This sample yields approximately 5,000 distinct CDR3 sequences, of which 25% to 30% are seen a single time; roughly 40% belongs to the top ten.

This chain links TRBV7-6 with TRBJ1-5; maybe TRBD1 (5 bases). The sample here was PBMCs, taken at surgery. This clonotype was sampled from a male donor with early-stage non-small cell lung cancer. The CDR3 DNA follows: TGTGCCAGCAGCCTGTGGAGGGGCCGAGGCAATCAGCCCCAGCATTTT. This encodes CASSLWRGRGNQPQHF.